The 8 T cell receptor beta chains listed next were all sequenced from one sample in a study of shared clonotypes between healthy human individuals (dated by TCRdb to about 2020). Library preparation employed the immunoSEQ multiplex PCR assay. TCRdb holds this immuneACCESS table with in-frame rearrangements only. Some clones are missing; in checked studies, unresolved V genes explain under half, and the rest has no known cause. The sample includes around 550,000 clones, with less than 96% observed a single time. Clones ranked in the top ten supply under 0.06% of the sample. Sequenced: naive CD4+ T cells sorted from blood. The cell subset or site label on this specimen signifies: CD45RA+ positively selected. These receptors all come from a young woman in good health.

The CDR3, as DNA: TGTGCCAGCAGGAGGGACAAGGGACAATCCTACGAGCAGTACTTC. Amino acids: CASRRDKGQSYEQYF. The chain has TRBV6-6 and TRBJ2-7; D possibly corresponds to TRBD1 (6 bases). V dropped 6 bases and J dropped 1 base, with 16 bases sitting between them. The CDR3 totals 15 residues. Germline values: CDR1 MNHNY, CDR2 SVGAGI (reference sequence).

The V and J genes are TRBV19 and TRBJ2-7; 12 bases are a match to TRBD2. The CDR3 loop spans 16 amino acids. From germline, CDR1 is LNHDA and CDR2 SQIVND (reference sequence). V shed 4 bases and J 3 bases; nucleotides not matched to a gene: 7. The CDR3 DNA follows: TGTGCCAGTAGTAGATCGACTAGCGGGAGTAGCTACGAGCAGTACTTC. Protein product: CASSRSTSGSSYEQYF.

The gene calls are TRBV10-3 and TRBJ1-2; 8 nucleotides agree with TRBD1. The CDR3 extends over 14 amino acids. Unmatched junction bases numbered 11, after V lost 10 bases and J lost 4 bases. CDR1 and CDR2 (germline): ENHRY, SYGVKD. As DNA, the CDR3 is TGTGCCACCCAACAGGGGGGGGAGTTCTATGGCTACACCTTC. Its translation: CATQQGGEFYGYTF.

J is TRBJ1-5 and V is TRBV4-1, with a possible D match to TRBD1 (5 bases). V shed 1 base and J shed 4 bases, with 11 bases lying between them. The CDR3 length is 15 residues. Germline V gene lookup returns CDR1 MGHRA and CDR2 YSYEKL. The DNA for the CDR3 is TGCGCCAGCAGCCAAGTAGGGGCGGTTAATCAGCCCCAGCATTTT. Its translation: CASSQVGAVNQPQHF.

The table lists this clone with a few counts. V usage is TRBV28 and J usage is TRBJ2-7; TRBD2 agrees at 10 bases. The CDR3 has 13 residues. Germline CDR1 and CDR2: MDHEN and SYDVKM. Trimming removed 7 bases from V and 5 bases from J; junction bases left unmatched: 5. CDR3 protein: CASISGRAHEQYF. DNA of the CDR3: TGTGCCAGCATAAGCGGGAGGGCCCACGAGCAGTACTTC.

This chain links TRBV28 with TRBJ2-4; the D gene is possibly TRBD1 (6 bases). CDR3 length equals 14 residues. V lost 4 bases and J 3 bases, leaving 10 bases between the germline ends. The germline V gene has CDR1 MDHEN and CDR2 SYDVKM. DNA for the CDR3: TGTGCCAGCAGTTCACAGGGACGCAAAAACATTCAGTACTTC. Amino acids: CASSSQGRKNIQYF.

For the CDR3, the DNA is TGTGCCAGCAGTTCTGGGGGGGCCGGCAAAGACTACACCTTC. It specifies CASSSGGAGKDYTF. The chain employs TRBV28 and TRBJ1-2, with D possibly being TRBD1 (6 bases). V lost 4 bases and J 10 bases, leaving 19 bases between the germline ends. Germline CDR1 reads MDHEN; CDR2 reads SYDVKM. The CDR3 loop spans 14 amino acids.

The chain recombines TRBV27 with TRBJ1-2; D gene ambiguous. V was clipped by 8 bases and J by 8 bases, with 24 bases between them. The germline gives CDR1 MNHEY, CDR2 SMNVEV (reference sequence). The CDR3 sequence is 15 residues long. CDR3 loop: CASSRVGRRAEGYTF. CDR3 coding DNA: TGTGCCAGCTCTCGTGTGGGAAGAAGGGCGGAGGGCTACACCTTC.